One TCR beta chain is described in this entry. What it binds is not known. The cohort excluded patients with autoimmune disease history or systemic immunosuppression. The protocol was immunoSEQ multiplex PCR, while the TCRdb copy is restricted to in-frame clones and leaves out a portion. The sample holds about 69,000 clones; around 90% are singletons and the top ten take about 2.5%. The data originate from a study of OX40 agonist ivuxolimab in advanced cancers. Whole-study context: Prior anti-PD-1, anti-PD-L1 or anti-CTLA-4 therapy was allowed; 35% to 40% had some. The study's findings and limits: Mean expanded clone counts were higher in CD8+ than CD4+ T cells.

Trimming left V 6 bases short and J 0 bases short, with 6 bases between. In germline, CDR1 is MNHNY, CDR2 SVGAGI (reference sequence). The CDR3 has 12 residues. This sample comprised CD4+ or CD8+ T cells sorted from blood, obtained in a trial of the OX40 agonist ivuxolimab. The gene calls are TRBV6-6 and TRBJ2-7; D gene uncertain. The TCR was taken from an adult with an advanced solid tumor such as melanoma, head and neck, liver or kidney cancer. CDR3 bases: TGTGCCAGCAGGCCTAGCTCCTACGAGCAGTACTTC. This encodes CASRPSSYEQYF.